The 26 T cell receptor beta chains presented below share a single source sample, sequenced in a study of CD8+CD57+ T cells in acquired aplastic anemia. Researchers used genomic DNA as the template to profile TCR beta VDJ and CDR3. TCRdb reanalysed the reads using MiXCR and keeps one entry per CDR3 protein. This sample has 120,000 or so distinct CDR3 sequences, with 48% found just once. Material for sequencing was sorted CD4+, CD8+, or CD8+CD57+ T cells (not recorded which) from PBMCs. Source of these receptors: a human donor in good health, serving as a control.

In DNA, the CDR3 is TGCAGCGTTGGGACAGCCCCAGAGACCCAGTACTTC. It is translated as CSVGTAPETQYF. The V gene is TRBV29-1, the J gene TRBJ2-5, with D possibly matching TRBD1 (6 bases). V lost 4 bases to trimming and J lost 4 bases, with 10 bases between them. CDR1 SQVTM and CDR2 ANQGSEA come from the germline V gene. This CDR3 is 12 amino acids long.

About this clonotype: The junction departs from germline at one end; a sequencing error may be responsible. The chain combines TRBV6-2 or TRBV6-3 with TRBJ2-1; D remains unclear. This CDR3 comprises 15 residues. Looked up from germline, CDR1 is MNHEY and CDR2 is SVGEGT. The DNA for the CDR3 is TGTGCCAGCAGTGAGTCCCCGCAGTCCTACAATAAGCAGTTCTTC. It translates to CASSESPQSYNKQFF.

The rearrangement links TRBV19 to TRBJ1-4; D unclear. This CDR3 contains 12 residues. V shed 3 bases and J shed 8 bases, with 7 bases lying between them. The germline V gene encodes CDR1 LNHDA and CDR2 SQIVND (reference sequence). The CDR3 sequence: CASSMVGEKLFF. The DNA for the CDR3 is TGTGCCAGTAGTATGGTAGGCGAAAAACTGTTTTTT.

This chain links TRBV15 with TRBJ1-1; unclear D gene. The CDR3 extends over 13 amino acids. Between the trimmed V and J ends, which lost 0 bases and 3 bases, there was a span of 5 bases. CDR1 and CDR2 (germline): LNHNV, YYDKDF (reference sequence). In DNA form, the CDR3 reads TGTGCCACCAGCAGAGACTTGGACACTGAAGCTTTCTTT. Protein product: CATSRDLDTEAFF. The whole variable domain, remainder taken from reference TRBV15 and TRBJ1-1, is DAMVIQNPRYQVTQFGKPVTLSCSQTLNHNVMYWYQQKSSQAPKLLFHYYDKDFNNEADTPDNFQSRRPNTSFCFLDIRSPGLGDTAMYLCATSRDLDTEAFFGQGTRLTVV.

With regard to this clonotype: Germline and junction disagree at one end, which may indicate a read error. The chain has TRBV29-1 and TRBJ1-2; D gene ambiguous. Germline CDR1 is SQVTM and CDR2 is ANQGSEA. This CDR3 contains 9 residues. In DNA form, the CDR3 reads TGCAGCGTCCCCGTTGACACCAGATTC. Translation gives CSVPVDTRF.

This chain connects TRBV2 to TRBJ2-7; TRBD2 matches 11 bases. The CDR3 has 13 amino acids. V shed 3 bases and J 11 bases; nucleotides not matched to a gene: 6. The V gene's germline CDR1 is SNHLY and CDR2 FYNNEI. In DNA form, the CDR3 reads TGTGCCAGCAGTGAGCTAGCGGGGGGCCATGAGTACTTC. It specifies CASSELAGGHEYF.

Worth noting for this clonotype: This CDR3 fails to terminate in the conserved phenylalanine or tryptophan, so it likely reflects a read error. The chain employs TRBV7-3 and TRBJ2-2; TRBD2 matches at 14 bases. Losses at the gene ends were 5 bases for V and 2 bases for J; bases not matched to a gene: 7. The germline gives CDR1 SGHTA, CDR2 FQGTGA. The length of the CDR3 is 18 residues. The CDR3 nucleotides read TGTGCCAGCAGCCACCGACTAGCGGGGGGGCCTAACACCGGGGAGCTGTTTCTT. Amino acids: CASSHRLAGGPNTGELFL.

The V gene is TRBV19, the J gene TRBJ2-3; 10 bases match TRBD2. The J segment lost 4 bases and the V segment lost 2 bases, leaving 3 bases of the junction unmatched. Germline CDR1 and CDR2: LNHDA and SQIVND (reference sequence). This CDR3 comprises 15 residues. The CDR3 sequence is CASSISGGAADTQYF. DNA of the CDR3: TGTGCCAGTAGTATAAGCGGGGGGGCCGCAGATACGCAGTATTTT.

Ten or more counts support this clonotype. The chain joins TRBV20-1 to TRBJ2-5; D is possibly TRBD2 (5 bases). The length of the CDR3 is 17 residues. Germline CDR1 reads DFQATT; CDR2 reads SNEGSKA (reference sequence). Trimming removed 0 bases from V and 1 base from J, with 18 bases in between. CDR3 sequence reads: CSARDLLGKGIQETQYF. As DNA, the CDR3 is TGCAGTGCTAGAGATCTACTAGGAAAAGGTATCCAAGAGACCCAGTACTTC.

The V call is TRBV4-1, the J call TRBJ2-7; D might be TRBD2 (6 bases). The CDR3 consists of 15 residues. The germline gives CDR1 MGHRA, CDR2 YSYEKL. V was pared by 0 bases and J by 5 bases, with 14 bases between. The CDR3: CASSQEVSGRNEQYF. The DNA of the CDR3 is TGCGCCAGCAGCCAAGAGGTGTCAGGGAGGAACGAGCAGTACTTC.

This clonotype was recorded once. This CDR3 is CASSLMGQGLTQETQYF. The CDR3 DNA follows: TGTGCCAGCAGCTTAATGGGGCAGGGGCTGACCCAAGAGACCCAGTACTTC. The genes are TRBV11-1 and TRBJ2-5, with a tentative D call TRBD1 (6 bases). V was clipped by 2 bases and J by 1 base, with 17 bases between them. The germline V gene encodes CDR1 SGHAT and CDR2 FQDESV (reference sequence). The CDR3 extends over 17 amino acids.

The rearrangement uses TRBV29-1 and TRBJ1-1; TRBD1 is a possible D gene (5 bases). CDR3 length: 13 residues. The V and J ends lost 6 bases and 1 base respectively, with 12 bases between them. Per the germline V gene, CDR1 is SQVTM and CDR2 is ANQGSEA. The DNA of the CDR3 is TGCAGCGTGGGTCGGCAGGGGAACACTGAAGCTTTCTTT. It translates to CSVGRQGNTEAFF.

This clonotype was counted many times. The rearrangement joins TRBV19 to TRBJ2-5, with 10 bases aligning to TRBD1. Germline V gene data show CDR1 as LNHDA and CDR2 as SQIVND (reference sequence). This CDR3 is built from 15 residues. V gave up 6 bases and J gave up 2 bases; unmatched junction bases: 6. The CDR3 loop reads CASSLGQGNQETQYF. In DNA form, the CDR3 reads TGTGCCAGTAGCTTGGGACAGGGGAATCAAGAGACCCAGTACTTC.

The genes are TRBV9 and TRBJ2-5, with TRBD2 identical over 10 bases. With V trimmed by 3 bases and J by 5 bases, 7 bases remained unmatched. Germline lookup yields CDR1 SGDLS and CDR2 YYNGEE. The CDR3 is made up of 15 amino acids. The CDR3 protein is CASSASGGALETQYF. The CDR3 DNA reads TGTGCCAGCAGCGCAAGCGGGGGGGCGTTGGAGACCCAGTACTTC.

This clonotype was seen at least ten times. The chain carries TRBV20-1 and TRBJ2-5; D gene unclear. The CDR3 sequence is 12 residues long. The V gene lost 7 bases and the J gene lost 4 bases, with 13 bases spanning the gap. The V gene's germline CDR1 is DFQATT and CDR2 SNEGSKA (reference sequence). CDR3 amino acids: CSVRQSLETQYF. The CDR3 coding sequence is TGCAGTGTTAGGCAGAGCCTAGAGACCCAGTACTTC.

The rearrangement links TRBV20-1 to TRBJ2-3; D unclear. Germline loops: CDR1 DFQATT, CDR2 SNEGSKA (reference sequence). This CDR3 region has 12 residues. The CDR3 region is CTIVDSTDTQYF. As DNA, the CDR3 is TGCACTATCGTTGATAGCACAGATACGCAGTATTTT.

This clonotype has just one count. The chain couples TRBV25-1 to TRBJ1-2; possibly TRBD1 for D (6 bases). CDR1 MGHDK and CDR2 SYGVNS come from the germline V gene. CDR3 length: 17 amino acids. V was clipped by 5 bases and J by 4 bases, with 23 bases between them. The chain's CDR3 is CASSSWGAYSTSYGYTF. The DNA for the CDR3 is TGTGCCAGCAGTAGTTGGGGGGCGTATTCCACTTCCTATGGCTACACCTTC.

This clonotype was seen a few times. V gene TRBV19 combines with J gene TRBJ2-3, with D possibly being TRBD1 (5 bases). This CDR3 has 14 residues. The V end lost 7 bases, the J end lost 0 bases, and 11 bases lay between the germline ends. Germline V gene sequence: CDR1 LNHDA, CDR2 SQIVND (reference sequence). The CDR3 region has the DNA TGTGCCAGTAAACGATCAGGGAGCACAGATACGCAGTATTTT. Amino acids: CASKRSGSTDTQYF.

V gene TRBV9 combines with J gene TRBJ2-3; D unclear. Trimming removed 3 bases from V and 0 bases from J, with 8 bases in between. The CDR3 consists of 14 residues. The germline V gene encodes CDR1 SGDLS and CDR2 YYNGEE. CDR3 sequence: CASSAKASTDTQYF. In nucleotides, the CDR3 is TGTGCCAGCAGCGCCAAAGCCAGCACAGATACGCAGTATTTT.

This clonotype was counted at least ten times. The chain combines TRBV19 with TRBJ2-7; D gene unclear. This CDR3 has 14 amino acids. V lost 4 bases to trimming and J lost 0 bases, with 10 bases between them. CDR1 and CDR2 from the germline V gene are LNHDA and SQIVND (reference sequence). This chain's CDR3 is CASSTTRVSYEQYF. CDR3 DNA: TGTGCCAGTAGTACGACCAGAGTCTCCTACGAGCAGTACTTC.

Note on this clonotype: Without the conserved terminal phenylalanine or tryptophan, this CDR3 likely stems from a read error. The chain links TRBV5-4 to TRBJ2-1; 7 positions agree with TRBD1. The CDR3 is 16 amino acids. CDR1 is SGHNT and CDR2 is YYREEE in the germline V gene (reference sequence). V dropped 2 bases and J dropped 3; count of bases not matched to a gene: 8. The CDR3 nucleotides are TGTGCCAGCAGCTTAGGGACAGATACTCGCTACAATGAGCAGTTCTCC. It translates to CASSLGTDTRYNEQFS.

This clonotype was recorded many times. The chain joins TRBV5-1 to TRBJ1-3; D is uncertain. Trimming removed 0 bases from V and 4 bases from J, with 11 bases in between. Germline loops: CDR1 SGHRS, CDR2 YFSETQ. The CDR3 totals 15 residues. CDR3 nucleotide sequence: TGCGCCAGCAGCTTGGACAGTCCTACGGGAAACACCATATATTTT. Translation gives CASSLDSPTGNTIYF. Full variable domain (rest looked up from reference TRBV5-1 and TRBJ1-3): KAGVTQTPRYLIKTRGQQVTLSCSPISGHRSVSWYQQTPGQGLQFLFEYFSETQRNKGNFPGRFSGRQFSNSRSEMNVSTLELGDSALYLCASSLDSPTGNTIYFGEGSWLTVV.

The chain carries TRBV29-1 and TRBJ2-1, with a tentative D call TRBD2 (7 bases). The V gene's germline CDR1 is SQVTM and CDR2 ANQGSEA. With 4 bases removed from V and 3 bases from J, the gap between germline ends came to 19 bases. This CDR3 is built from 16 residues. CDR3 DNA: TGCAGCGTTGTTGAGGGGGGGCGGGGCTTCTACAATGAGCAGTTCTTC. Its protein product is CSVVEGGRGFYNEQFF.

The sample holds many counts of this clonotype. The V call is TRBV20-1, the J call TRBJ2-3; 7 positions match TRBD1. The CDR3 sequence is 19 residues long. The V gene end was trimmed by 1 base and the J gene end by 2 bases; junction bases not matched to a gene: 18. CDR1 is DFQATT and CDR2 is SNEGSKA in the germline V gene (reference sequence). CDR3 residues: CSARASGGTDRANTDTQYF. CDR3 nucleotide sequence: TGCAGTGCTAGAGCCTCAGGGGGAACGGACAGAGCCAACACAGATACGCAGTATTTT.

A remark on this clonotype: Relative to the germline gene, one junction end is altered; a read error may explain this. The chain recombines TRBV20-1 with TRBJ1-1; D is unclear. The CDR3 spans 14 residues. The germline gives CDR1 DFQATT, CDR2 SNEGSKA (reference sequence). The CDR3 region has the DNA TGCGGTGCTAGAGGTGAAACACGAGTCACTGAAGCTTTCTTT. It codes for CGARGETRVTEAFF.

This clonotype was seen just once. DNA of the CDR3: TGCAGCGTCCGGGACAGGGAGACCGCCGGGGAGCTGTTTTTT. Amino acids: CSVRDRETAGELFF. The V and J genes are TRBV29-1 and TRBJ2-2, with 9 positions matching TRBD1. Trimming removed 6 bases from V and 6 bases from J; junction bases left unmatched: 8. CDR1 SQVTM and CDR2 ANQGSEA come from the germline V gene. The CDR3 covers 14 residues.